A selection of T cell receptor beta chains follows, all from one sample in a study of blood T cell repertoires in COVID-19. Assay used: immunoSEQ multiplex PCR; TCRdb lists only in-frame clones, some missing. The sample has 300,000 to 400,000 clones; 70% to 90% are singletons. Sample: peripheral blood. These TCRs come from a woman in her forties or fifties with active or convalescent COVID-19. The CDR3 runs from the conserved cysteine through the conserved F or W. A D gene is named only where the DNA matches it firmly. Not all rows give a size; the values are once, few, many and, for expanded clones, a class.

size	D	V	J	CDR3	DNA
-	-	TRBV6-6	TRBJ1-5	CASSAGQSNQPQHF	TGTGCCAGCAGCGCCGGACAGAGCAATCAGCCCCAGCATTTT
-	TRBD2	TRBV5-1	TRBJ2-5	CASSLGTSGVWETQYF	TGCGCCAGCAGCTTGGGTACTAGCGGGGTTTGGGAGACCCAGTACTTC
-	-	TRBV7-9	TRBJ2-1	CASSIQQGYNEQFF	TGTGCCAGCAGCATTCAACAGGGTTACAATGAGCAGTTCTTC
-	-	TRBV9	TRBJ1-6	CASGDRNNSPLHF	TGTGCCAGCGGCGACAGAAATAATTCACCCCTCCACTTT
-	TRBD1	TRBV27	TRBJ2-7	CASRTQGLGTYEQYF	TGTGCCAGCAGGACACAGGGGTTGGGTACCTACGAGCAGTACTTC
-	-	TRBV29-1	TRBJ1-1	CSVRSGEAFF	TGCAGTGTCCGGTCGGGGGAAGCTTTCTTT
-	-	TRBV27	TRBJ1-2	CASSFRAQNGYTF	TGTGCCAGCAGTTTCAGGGCCCAAAATGGCTACACCTTC
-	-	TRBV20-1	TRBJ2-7	CSAPGIYEQYF	TGCAGTGCTCCGGGGATCTACGAGCAGTACTTC
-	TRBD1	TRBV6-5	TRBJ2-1	CASRQGQAATNEQFF	TGTGCCAGCAGACAAGGACAGGCTGCTACGAATGAGCAGTTCTTC
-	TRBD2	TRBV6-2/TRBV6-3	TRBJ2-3	CASSYSGGDSTDTQYF	TGTGCCAGCAGTTACTCCGGGGGGGATAGCACAGATACGCAGTATTTT
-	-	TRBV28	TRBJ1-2	CASSLGQHYGYTF	TGTGCCAGCAGTTTAGGACAGCACTATGGCTACACCTTC
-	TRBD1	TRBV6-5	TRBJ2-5	CASSYRQGKETQYF	TGTGCCAGCAGTTACCGACAGGGTAAAGAGACCCAGTACTTC
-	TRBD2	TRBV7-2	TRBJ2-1	CASSLIGTSGGAPPRFF	TGTGCCAGCAGCTTAATCGGGACTAGCGGGGGGGCTCCCCCCCGGTTCTTC
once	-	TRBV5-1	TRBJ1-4	CASSTTVSGAEKLFF	TGCGCCAGCAGCACGACAGTTTCTGGAGCTGAAAAACTGTTTTTT
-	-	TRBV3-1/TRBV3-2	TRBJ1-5	CASSHRGVKGQPQHF	TGTGCCAGCAGCCACCGGGGAGTAAAAGGACAGCCCCAGCATTTT
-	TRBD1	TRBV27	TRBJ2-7	CASSLSTGAYEQYF	TGTGCCAGCAGTTTATCAACAGGGGCCTACGAGCAGTACTTC
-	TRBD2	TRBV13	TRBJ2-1	CASRKSGTGGEQFF	TGTGCCAGCAGGAAATCGGGCACCGGGGGGGAGCAGTTCTTC
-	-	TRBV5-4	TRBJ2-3	CASSLSQGESDTQYF	TGTGCCAGCAGCCTATCACAGGGAGAGAGCGATACGCAGTATTTT